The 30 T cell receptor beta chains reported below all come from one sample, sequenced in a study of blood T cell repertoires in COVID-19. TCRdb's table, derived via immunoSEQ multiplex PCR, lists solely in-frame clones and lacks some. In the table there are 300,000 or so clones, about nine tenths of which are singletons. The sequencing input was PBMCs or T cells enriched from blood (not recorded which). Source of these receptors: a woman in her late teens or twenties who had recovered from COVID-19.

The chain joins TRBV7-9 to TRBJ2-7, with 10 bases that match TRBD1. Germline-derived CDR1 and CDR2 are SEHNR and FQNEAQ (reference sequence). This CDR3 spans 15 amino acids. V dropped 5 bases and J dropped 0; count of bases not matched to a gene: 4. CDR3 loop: CASSLGQGVSYEQYF. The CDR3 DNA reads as TGTGCCAGCAGCCTAGGACAGGGGGTCTCCTACGAGCAGTACTTC.

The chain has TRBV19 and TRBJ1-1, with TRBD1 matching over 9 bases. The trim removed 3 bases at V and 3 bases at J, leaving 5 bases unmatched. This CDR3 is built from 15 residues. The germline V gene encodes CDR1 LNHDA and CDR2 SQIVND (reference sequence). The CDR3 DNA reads TGTGCCAGTAGTATCTACAGGGGGCCCGACACTGAAGCTTTCTTT. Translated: CASSIYRGPDTEAFF.

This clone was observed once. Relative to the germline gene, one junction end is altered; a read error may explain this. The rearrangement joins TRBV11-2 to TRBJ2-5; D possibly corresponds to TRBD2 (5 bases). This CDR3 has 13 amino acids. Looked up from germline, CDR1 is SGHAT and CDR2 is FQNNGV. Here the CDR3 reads CASSLDGGGLVHF. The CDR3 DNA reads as TGTGCCAGCAGCTTAGATGGAGGAGGTCTGGTGCACTTC.

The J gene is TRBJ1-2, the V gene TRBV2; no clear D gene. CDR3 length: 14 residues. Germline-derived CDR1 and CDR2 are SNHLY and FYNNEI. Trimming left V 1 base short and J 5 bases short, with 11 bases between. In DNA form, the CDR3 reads TGTGCCAGCAGTGAAGTTCGGGTTCTTTATGGCTACACCTTC. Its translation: CASSEVRVLYGYTF.

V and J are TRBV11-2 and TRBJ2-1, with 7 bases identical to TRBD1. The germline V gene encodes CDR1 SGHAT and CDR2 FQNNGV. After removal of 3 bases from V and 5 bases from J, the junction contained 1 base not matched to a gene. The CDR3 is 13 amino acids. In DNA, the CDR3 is TGTGCCAGCAGCTTTGACAGGGACAATGAGCAGTTCTTC. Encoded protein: CASSFDRDNEQFF. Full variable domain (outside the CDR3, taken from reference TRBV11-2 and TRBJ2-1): EAGVAQSPRYKIIEKRQSVAFWCNPISGHATLYWYQQILGQGPKLLIQFQNNGVVDDSQLPKDRFSAERLKGVDSTLKIQPAKLEDSAVYLCASSFDRDNEQFFGPGTRLTVL.

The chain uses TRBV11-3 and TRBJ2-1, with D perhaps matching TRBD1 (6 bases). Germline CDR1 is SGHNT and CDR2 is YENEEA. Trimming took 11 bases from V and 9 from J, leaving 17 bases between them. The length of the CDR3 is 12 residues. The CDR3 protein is CAGSDPRGEQFF. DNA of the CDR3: TGTGCCGGCTCCGACCCCAGGGGTGAGCAGTTCTTC.

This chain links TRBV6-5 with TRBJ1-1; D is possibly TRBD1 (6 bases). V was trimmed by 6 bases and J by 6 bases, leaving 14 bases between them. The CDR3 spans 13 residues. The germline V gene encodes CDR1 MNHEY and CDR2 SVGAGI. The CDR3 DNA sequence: TGTGCCAGCAGCCAGGGGAACAACGCTGAAGCTTTCTTT. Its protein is CASSQGNNAEAFF.

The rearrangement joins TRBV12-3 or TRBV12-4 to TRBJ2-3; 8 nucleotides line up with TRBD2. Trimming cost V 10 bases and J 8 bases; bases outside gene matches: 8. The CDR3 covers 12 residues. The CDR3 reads CATRGGAPTQYF. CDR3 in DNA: TGTGCCACCCGGGGGGGCGCCCCTACGCAGTATTTT.

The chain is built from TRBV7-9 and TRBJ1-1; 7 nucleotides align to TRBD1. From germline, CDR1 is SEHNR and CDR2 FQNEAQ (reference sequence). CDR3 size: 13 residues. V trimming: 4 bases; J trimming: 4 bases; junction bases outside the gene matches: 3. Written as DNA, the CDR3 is TGTGCCAGCAGCTGGACAGGAAGCACTGAAGCTTTCTTT. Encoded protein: CASSWTGSTEAFF. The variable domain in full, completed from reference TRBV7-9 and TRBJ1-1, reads DTGVSQNPRHKITKRGQNVTFRCDPISEHNRLYWYRQTLGQGPEFLTYFQNEAQLEKSRLLSDRFSAERPKGSFSTLEIQRTEQGDSAMYLCASSWTGSTEAFFGQGTRLTVV.

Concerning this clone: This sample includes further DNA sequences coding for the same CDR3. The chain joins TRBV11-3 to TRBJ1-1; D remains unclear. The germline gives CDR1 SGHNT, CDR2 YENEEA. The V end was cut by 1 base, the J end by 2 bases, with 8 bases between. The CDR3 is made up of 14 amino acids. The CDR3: CASSLGSGNTEAFF. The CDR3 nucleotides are TGTGCCAGCAGCTTAGGATCAGGAAACACTGAAGCTTTCTTT.

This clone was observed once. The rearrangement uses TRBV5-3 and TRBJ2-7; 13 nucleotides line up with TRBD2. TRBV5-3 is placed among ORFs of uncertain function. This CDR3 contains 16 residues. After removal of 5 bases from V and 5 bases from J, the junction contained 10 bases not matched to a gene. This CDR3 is CARRRGLAGEGDEQYF. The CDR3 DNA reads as TGTGCCAGAAGACGAGGACTAGCGGGAGAAGGGGACGAGCAGTACTTC.

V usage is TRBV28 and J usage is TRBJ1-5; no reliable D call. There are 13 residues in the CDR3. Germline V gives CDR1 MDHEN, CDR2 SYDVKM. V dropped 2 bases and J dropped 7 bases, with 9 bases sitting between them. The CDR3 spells CASSLTSAQPQHF. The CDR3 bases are TGTGCCAGCAGTTTAACAAGTGCCCAGCCCCAGCATTTT.

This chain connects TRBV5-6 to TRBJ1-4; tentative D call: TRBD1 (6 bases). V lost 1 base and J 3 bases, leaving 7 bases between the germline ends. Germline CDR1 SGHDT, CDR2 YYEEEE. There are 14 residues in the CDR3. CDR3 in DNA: TGTGCCAGCAGCTTGTGGGGGCCTAATGAAAAACTGTTTTTT. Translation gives CASSLWGPNEKLFF.

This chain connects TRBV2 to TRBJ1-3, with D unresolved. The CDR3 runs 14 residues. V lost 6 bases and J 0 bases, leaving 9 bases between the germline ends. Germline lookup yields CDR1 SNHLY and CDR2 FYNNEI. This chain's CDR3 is CASSEQNSGNTIYF. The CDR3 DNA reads TGTGCCAGCAGCGAACAGAACTCTGGAAACACCATATATTTT.

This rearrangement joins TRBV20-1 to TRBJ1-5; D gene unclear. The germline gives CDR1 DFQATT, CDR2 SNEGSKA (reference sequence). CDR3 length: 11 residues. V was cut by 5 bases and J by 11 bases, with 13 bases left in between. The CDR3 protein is CSALQYLSQHF. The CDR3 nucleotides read TGCAGTGCTTTACAGTATTTGTCCCAGCATTTT.

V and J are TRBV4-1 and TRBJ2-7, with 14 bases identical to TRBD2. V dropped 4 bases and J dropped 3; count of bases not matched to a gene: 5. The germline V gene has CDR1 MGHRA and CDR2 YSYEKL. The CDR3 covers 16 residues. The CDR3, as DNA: TGCGCCAGCAGCCGGGGACTAGCGGGGGACTACTACGAGCAGTACTTC. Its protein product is CASSRGLAGDYYEQYF.

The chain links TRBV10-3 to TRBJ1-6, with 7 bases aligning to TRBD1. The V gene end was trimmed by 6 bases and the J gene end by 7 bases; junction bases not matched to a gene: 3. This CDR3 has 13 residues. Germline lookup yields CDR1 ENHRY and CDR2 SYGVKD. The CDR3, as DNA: TGTGCCATCAGGGCAGGGGGAAATTCACCCCTCCACTTT. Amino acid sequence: CAIRAGGNSPLHF.

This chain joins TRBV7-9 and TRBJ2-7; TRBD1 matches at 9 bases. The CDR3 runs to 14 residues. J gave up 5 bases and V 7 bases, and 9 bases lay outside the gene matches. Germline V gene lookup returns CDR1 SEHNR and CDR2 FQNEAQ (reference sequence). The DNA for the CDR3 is TGTGCCAGCATGTACCGGGACAGGGACGACGAGCAGTACTTC. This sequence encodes CASMYRDRDDEQYF.

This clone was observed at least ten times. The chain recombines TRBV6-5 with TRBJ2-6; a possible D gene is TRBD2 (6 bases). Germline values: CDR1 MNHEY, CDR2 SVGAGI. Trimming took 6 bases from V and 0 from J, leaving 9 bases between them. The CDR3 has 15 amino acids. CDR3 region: CASRRRGSGANVLTF. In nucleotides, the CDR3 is TGTGCCAGCAGAAGGCGGGGCTCTGGGGCCAACGTCCTGACTTTC.

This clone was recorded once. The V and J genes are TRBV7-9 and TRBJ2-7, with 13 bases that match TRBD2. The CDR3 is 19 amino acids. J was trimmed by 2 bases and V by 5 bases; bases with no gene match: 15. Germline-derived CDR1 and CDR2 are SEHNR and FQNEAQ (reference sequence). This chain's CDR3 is CASSLFTGTSGKVAYEQYF. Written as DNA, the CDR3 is TGTGCCAGCAGCCTCTTCACCGGGACTAGCGGGAAAGTCGCCTACGAGCAGTACTTC.

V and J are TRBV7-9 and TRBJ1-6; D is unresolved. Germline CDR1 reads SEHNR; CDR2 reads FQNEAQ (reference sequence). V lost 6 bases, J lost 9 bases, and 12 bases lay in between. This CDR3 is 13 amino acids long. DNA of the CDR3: TGTGCCAGCAGTCGAACCGAGTTTTCACCCCTCCACTTT. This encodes CASSRTEFSPLHF.

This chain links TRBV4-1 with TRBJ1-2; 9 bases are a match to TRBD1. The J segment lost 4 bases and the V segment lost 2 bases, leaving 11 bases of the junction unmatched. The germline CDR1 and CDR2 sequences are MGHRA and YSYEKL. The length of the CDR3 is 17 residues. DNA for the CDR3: TGCGCCAGCAGCCAACGTCATACAGGGGGCGTTGGCTATGGCTACACCTTC. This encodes CASSQRHTGGVGYGYTF.

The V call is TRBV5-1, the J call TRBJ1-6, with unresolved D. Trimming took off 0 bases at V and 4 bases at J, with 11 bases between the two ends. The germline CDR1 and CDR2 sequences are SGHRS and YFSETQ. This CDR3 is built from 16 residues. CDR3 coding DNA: TGCGCCAGCAGCTTGGCCGTGGGCATGTATAATTCACCCCTCCACTTT. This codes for CASSLAVGMYNSPLHF.

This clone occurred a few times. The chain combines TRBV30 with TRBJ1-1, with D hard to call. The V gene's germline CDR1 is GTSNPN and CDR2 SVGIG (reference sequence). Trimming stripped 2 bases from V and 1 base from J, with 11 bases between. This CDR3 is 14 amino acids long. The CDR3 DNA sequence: TGTGCCTGGAGTCGGAGCCGGTCGAACACTGAAGCTTTCTTT. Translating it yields CAWSRSRSNTEAFF. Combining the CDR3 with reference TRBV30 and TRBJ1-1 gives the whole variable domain SQTIHQWPATLVQPVGSPLSLECTVEGTSNPNLYWYRQAAGRGLQLLFYSVGIGQISSEVPQNLSASRPQDRQFILSSKKLLLSDSGFYLCAWSRSRSNTEAFFGQGTRLTVV.

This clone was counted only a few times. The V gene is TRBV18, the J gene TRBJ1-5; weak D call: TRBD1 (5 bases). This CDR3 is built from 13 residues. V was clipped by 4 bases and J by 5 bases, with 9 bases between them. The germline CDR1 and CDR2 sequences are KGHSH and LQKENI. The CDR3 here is CASSQTQDQPQHF. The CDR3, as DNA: TGTGCCAGCTCACAAACACAGGATCAGCCCCAGCATTTT. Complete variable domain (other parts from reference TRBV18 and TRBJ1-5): NAGVMQNPRHLVRRRGQEARLRCSPMKGHSHVYWYRQLPEEGLKFMVYLQKENIIDESGMPKERFSAEFPKEGPSILRIQQVVRGDSAAYFCASSQTQDQPQHFGDGTRLSIL.

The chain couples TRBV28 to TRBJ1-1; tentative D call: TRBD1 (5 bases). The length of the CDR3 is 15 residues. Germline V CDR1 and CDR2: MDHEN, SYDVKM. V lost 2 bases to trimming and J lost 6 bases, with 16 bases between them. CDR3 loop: CASSLENKGLAEAFF. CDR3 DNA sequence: TGTGCCAGCAGTTTAGAAAATAAGGGGCTCGCTGAAGCTTTCTTT.

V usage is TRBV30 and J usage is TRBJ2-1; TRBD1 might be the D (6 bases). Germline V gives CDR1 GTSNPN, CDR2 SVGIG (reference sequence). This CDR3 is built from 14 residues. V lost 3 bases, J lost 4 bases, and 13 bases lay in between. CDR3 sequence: CAWRRQGPYNEQFF. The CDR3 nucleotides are TGTGCCTGGAGAAGGCAGGGGCCATACAATGAGCAGTTCTTC.

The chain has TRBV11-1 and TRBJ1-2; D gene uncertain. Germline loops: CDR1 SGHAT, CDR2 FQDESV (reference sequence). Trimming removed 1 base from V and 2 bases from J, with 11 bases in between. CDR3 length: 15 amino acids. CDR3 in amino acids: CASSLDGRRNYGYTF. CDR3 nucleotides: TGTGCCAGCAGCTTAGACGGTCGGAGGAACTATGGCTACACCTTC.

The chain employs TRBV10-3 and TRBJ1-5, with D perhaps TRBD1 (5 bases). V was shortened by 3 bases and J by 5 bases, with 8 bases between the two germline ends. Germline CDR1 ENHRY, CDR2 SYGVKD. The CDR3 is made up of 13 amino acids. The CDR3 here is CAISEGVDQPQHF. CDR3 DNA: TGTGCCATCAGTGAAGGGGTCGATCAGCCCCAGCATTTT.

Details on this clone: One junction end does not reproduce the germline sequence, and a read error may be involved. The CDR3 is CVSSPGTKLFF. The DNA of the CDR3 is TGTGTCAGCAGTCCGGGAACAAAACTGTTTTTT. The rearrangement links TRBV27 to TRBJ1-4; D is unclear. Germline values: CDR1 MNHEY, CDR2 SMNVEV (reference sequence). The CDR3 runs to 11 residues. Full variable domain (rest looked up from reference TRBV27 and TRBJ1-4): EAQVTQNPRYLITVTGKKLTVTCSQNMNHEYMSWYRQDPGLGLRQIYYSMNVEVTDKGDVPEGYKVSRKEKRNFPLILESPSPNQTSLYFCVSSPGTKLFFGSGTQLSVL.